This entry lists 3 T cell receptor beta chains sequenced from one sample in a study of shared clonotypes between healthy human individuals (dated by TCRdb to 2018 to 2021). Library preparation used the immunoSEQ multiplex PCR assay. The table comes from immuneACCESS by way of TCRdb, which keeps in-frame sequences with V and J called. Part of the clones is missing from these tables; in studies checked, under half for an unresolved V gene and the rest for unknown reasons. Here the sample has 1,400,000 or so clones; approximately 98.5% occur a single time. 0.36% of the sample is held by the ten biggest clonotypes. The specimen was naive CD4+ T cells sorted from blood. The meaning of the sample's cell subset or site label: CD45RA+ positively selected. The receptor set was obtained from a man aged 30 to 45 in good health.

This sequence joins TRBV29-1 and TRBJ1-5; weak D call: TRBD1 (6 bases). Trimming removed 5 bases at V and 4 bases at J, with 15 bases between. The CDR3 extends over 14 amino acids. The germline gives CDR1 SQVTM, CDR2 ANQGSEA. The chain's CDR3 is CSVRAGGSNQPQHF. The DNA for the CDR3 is TGCAGCGTTCGGGCCGGGGGCTCTAATCAGCCCCAGCATTTT.

The CDR3 spells CSVKDGRGLEGEQFF. CDR3 in DNA: TGCAGCGTTAAGGACGGGAGAGGGCTAGAGGGGGAGCAGTTCTTC. V and J are TRBV29-1 and TRBJ2-1; a weak D match, TRBD2 (6 bases). The CDR3 runs to 15 residues. Germline CDR1 is SQVTM and CDR2 is ANQGSEA. Trimming cost V 5 bases and J 10 bases, with 24 bases left between them.

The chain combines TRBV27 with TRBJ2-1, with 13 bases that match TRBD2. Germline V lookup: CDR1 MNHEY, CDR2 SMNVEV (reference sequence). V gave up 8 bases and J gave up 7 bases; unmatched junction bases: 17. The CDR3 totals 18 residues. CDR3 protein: CASRFLWTSGSGRNEQFF. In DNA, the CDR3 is TGTGCCAGCCGGTTCCTTTGGACTAGCGGGAGCGGAAGGAATGAGCAGTTCTTC.